The 2 T cell receptor beta chains reported below all come from one sample, sequenced in a study of T cell repertoires in cytomegalovirus infection. TCRdb analysed the reads with MiXCR anew, one entry per CDR3 protein. The data hold a few hundred thousand distinct CDR3 sequences, with more than 8% observed a single time. Sequencing was performed on PBMCs. These receptors all stem from a human donor in good health (CMV status not recorded). Some clones in this sample may be carry-over from other donors' samples.

This clonotype was counted many times. The V and J genes are TRBV7-2 and TRBJ2-1; D unresolved. The germline V gene encodes CDR1 SGHTA and CDR2 FQGNSA. Trimming shortened V by 1 base and J by 0 bases, and 13 bases separated the two germline ends. CDR3 length equals 17 residues. CDR3 nucleotides: TGTGCCAGCAGCTTAGTGCAAACTGTTTACTCCTACAATGAGCAGTTCTTC. Amino acid sequence: CASSLVQTVYSYNEQFF.

This clonotype was seen repeatedly, ten times or more. The CDR3 DNA is TGTGCCAGCAGCTTACTCCTCCAGCGCAATCAGCCCCAGCATTTT. Its translation is CASSLLLQRNQPQHF. The chain employs TRBV7-2 and TRBJ1-5; D gene unclear. The CDR3 contains 15 residues. Per the germline V gene, CDR1 is SGHTA and CDR2 is FQGNSA. Trimming took off 2 bases at V and 2 bases at J, with 10 bases between the two ends.